The source of this T cell receptor beta chain is a study of blood T cell repertoires in COVID-19. V gave up 5 bases and J gave up 4 bases, with 14 bases separating them. The CDR3 is made up of 14 amino acids. Per germline, CDR1 MNHEY and CDR2 SMNVEV (reference sequence). In this sample, this clone turned up a few times. This table comes from immunoSEQ multiplex PCR, and its TCRdb copy is limited to in-frame clones, with some not included. The sample lists tens of thousands of clones, around 82% occurring once. Sequenced material: peripheral blood. This receptor was identified in a woman of 80 years or more with acute or convalescent COVID-19. V and J are TRBV27 and TRBJ1-1; tentative D call: TRBD1 (5 bases). The CDR3 DNA sequence: TGTGCCAGCAGTCCCCAGGGAGGGCTCACTGAAGCTTTCTTT. Its protein product is CASSPQGGLTEAFF.